These 14 T cell receptor beta chains share one sample of origin, sequenced in a study of T-cell reconstitution after alpha-beta-depleted transplantation in children. A library of TCRbeta sequences, prepared with unique molecular identifiers, was generated. A single record per CDR3 protein comes from TCRdb applying MiXCR to the PCR reads. Altogether over 15,000 distinct CDR3 sequences are present, just over 5% being singletons, with the ten largest covering 6.9%. The material was PBMCs, obtained before TCRalphabeta/CD19-depleted stem cell transplant. The receptors derive from a boy younger than 18 with acute lymphoblastic leukemia, due to receive a stem cell transplant.

This clonotype was recorded many times. The rearrangement links TRBV4-1 to TRBJ2-7; 12 bases fit TRBD2. This CDR3 is built from 18 residues. V was clipped by 1 base and J by 1 base; unmatched bases: 8. Per the germline V gene, CDR1 is MGHRA and CDR2 is YSYEKL. The CDR3 reads CASSQGPSGRAGSYEQYF. The CDR3 region has the DNA TGCGCCAGCAGCCAAGGGCCTAGCGGGAGGGCCGGATCCTACGAGCAGTACTTC.

This clonotype has a count of ten or more. The chain carries TRBV20-1 and TRBJ2-2; no definite D call. Germline V gene sequence: CDR1 DFQATT, CDR2 SNEGSKA (reference sequence). With 2 bases removed from V and 7 bases from J, the gap between germline ends came to 8 bases. This CDR3 region has 12 residues. The CDR3 nucleotides are TGCAGTGCTAGATCCGGTTACGGGGAGCTGTTTTTT. This translates into CSARSGYGELFF.

This sequence joins TRBV12-3 or TRBV12-4 and TRBJ2-3, with D maybe TRBD2 (7 bases). The CDR3 length is 18 residues. Between the trimmed V and J ends, which lost 10 bases and 3 bases, there was a span of 29 bases. The CDR3 region has the DNA TGTGCCACGAGGGTCCTGGGGGGGGCACTCCCCGAGACAGATACGCAGTATTTT. This encodes CATRVLGGALPETDTQYF.

This clonotype has at least ten counts. The chain has TRBV2 and TRBJ2-7; 9 bases match TRBD1. After removal of 8 bases from V and 5 bases from J, the junction contained 13 bases not matched to a gene. There are 15 residues in the CDR3. Germline V CDR1 and CDR2: SNHLY, FYNNEI. The CDR3 sequence is CASLTPGQGSNEQYF. As DNA, the CDR3 is TGTGCCAGCCTTACTCCGGGACAGGGATCGAACGAGCAGTACTTC. The full variable domain, rest sourced from reference TRBV2 and TRBJ2-7, is EPEVTQTPSHQVTQMGQEVILRCVPISNHLYFYWYRQILGQKVEFLVSFYNNEISEKSEIFDDQFSVERPDGSNFTLKIRSTKLEDSAMYFCASLTPGQGSNEQYFGPGTRLTVT.

In this sample, this clonotype turned up many times. The V and J genes are TRBV18 and TRBJ1-2; a possible D gene is TRBD1 (6 bases). This CDR3 has 15 residues. Germline values: CDR1 KGHSH, CDR2 LQKENI. V lost 0 bases to trimming and J lost 4 bases, with 12 bases between them. The DNA of the CDR3 is TGTGCCAGCTCACCACCGGACAGTCTCTTCTATGGCTACACCTTC. Amino acids: CASSPPDSLFYGYTF.

Many counts were recorded for this clonotype. This chain uses TRBV5-5 with TRBJ1-4; a weak D match, TRBD1 (6 bases). The V and J ends lost 4 bases and 4 bases respectively, with 17 bases between them. Per the germline V gene, CDR1 is SGHKS and CDR2 is YYEKEE (reference sequence). There are 16 residues in the CDR3. CDR3 in DNA: TGTGCCAGCAGCCCCCCAGGGGTTTCTGGTAATGAAAAACTGTTTTTT. Protein product: CASSPPGVSGNEKLFF.

This clonotype showed up many times. This chain uses TRBV7-2 with TRBJ2-7, with D unresolved. V shed 5 bases and J shed 7 bases, with 21 bases lying between them. CDR3 size: 15 residues. The germline V gene encodes CDR1 SGHTA and CDR2 FQGNSA. The CDR3 here is CASSPLLLSRREQYF. DNA for the CDR3: TGTGCCAGCAGCCCCCTACTCCTCTCTAGGAGAGAGCAGTACTTC.

Relative to its sample, this clonotype is medium-sized. The chain recombines TRBV27 with TRBJ2-7, with D possibly matching TRBD2 (5 bases). Germline CDR1 reads MNHEY; CDR2 reads SMNVEV (reference sequence). V lost 4 bases and J 0 bases, leaving 10 bases between the germline ends. The CDR3 loop spans 14 amino acids. CDR3 loop: CASSYAGPSYEQYF. The CDR3 DNA reads as TGTGCCAGCAGTTACGCGGGCCCCTCCTACGAGCAGTACTTC.

This clonotype occurred many times. V and J are TRBV18 and TRBJ1-1; a weak D match, TRBD1 (5 bases). The V gene's germline CDR1 is KGHSH and CDR2 LQKENI. This CDR3 comprises 16 residues. V was cut by 0 bases and J by 2 bases, with 13 bases left in between. The CDR3 DNA is TGTGCCAGCTCACCACCAAGACCGCAGGGTAACACTGAAGCTTTCTTT. Translating gives CASSPPRPQGNTEAFF.

This clonotype came up a few times. A read error may produce the germline difference seen at one junction end. The chain carries TRBV5-5 and TRBJ2-2; the D gene is possibly TRBD1 (6 bases). The germline V gene encodes CDR1 SGHKS and CDR2 YYEKEE (reference sequence). The CDR3 consists of 14 residues. The CDR3 DNA reads TGTGCCAGCAGCCGTGGACAGAGAACCGGGGTGCTGTTTTTT. Residues: CASSRGQRTGVLFF.

In this sample, this clonotype turned up many times. The chain employs TRBV12-3 or TRBV12-4 and TRBJ1-5, with D tentatively TRBD1 (6 bases). V lost 6 bases, J lost 4 bases, and 13 bases lay in between. The CDR3 has 14 residues. The CDR3 coding sequence is TGTGCCAGCAGCCTACAGGGAAATAATCAGCCCCAGCATTTT. Translation: CASSLQGNNQPQHF.

At least ten counts were recorded for this clonotype. V is TRBV7-9 and J is TRBJ2-7; D not resolved. V dropped 5 bases and J dropped 3 bases, with 8 bases sitting between them. Looked up from germline, CDR1 is SEHNR and CDR2 is FQNEAQ (reference sequence). CDR3 length equals 12 residues. The DNA of the CDR3 is TGTGCCAGCAGCAACACGTACTACGAGCAGTACTTC. Translated, it gives CASSNTYYEQYF.

This clonotype was found many times. The chain uses TRBV24-1 and TRBJ2-7; 8 bases map to TRBD2. CDR3 size: 14 residues. Germline V gene data show CDR1 as KGHDR and CDR2 as SFDVKD. The V segment lost 5 bases and the J segment 2 bases; nucleotides outside the gene matches: 4. In DNA, the CDR3 is TGTGCCACCAGTGGGGGCGGGAGGACCTACGAGCAGTACTTC. As protein: CATSGGGRTYEQYF.

This clonotype was observed many times. J is TRBJ1-6 and V is TRBV5-1; weak D call: TRBD1 (5 bases). Germline CDR1 is SGHRS and CDR2 is YFSETQ. The CDR3 consists of 16 residues. V dropped 4 bases and J dropped 8 bases, with 19 bases sitting between them. The CDR3 loop is CASSQRPLGGDSPLHF. The DNA of the CDR3 is TGCGCCAGCAGCCAGAGACCCCTCGGGGGGGATTCACCCCTCCACTTT. Full variable domain (rest looked up from reference TRBV5-1 and TRBJ1-6): KAGVTQTPRYLIKTRGQQVTLSCSPISGHRSVSWYQQTPGQGLQFLFEYFSETQRNKGNFPGRFSGRQFSNSRSEMNVSTLELGDSALYLCASSQRPLGGDSPLHFGNGTRLTVT.